Listed here are 21 T cell receptor beta chains from one sample, sequenced in a study of preoperative IRX-2 immunotherapy in early breast cancer. Assay: immunoSEQ multiplex PCR; the TCRdb copy retains only in-frame clones and omits some. The sample contains 2,700 or so clones, 77% of which appear only once. Indicated treatment: preoperative locoregional IRX-2 cytokine immunotherapy. The sample here was tumor tissue, taken after IRX-2 immunotherapy. The receptors stem from a human donor with breast cancer.

The chain recombines TRBV28 with TRBJ1-1; 11 nucleotides align to TRBD1. This CDR3 has 14 amino acids. V shed 5 bases, J shed 8 bases, and the junction held 7 bases outside the gene matches. Germline values: CDR1 MDHEN, CDR2 SYDVKM. The CDR3 DNA sequence: TGTGCCAGCAGTCCTTGGACAGGGGGCGCGGAAGCTTTCTTT. It codes for CASSPWTGGAEAFF. The full variable domain, in which reference TRBV28 and TRBJ1-1 provide the parts outside the CDR3, is DVKVTQSSRYLVKRTGEKVFLECVQDMDHENMFWYRQDPGLGLRLIYFSYDVKMKEKGDIPEGYSVSREKKERFSLILESASTNQTSMYLCASSPWTGGAEAFFGQGTRLTVV.

The gene calls are TRBV30 and TRBJ2-3; D perhaps matches TRBD2 (5 bases). Germline assignment: CDR1 GTSNPN and CDR2 SVGIG (reference sequence). Trimming removed 4 bases from V and 8 bases from J, with 13 bases in between. The CDR3 extends over 12 amino acids. In nucleotides, the CDR3 is TGTGCCTGGAATCCGACGGCGGGTACGCAGTATTTT. As protein: CAWNPTAGTQYF.

This clone has a single count. The rearrangement links TRBV29-1 to TRBJ1-1, with a possible D match to TRBD1 (6 bases). Germline CDR1 and CDR2: SQVTM and ANQGSEA. The CDR3 is 13 residues long. V lost 4 bases and J lost 0, with 9 bases in between. CDR3 sequence: CSVVRGVNTEAFF. In DNA, the CDR3 is TGCAGCGTTGTCAGGGGTGTGAACACTGAAGCTTTCTTT.

This clone was found once. J is TRBJ2-5 and V is TRBV19; the D gene could be TRBD1 or TRBD2 (6 bases each). V lost 3 bases and J lost 9, with 17 bases in between. Germline lookup yields CDR1 LNHDA and CDR2 SQIVND (reference sequence). The CDR3 is 14 amino acids. For the CDR3, the DNA is TGTGCCAGTAGTATTGGAAAATTAGGGGGGTCCCAGTACTTC. Its translation is CASSIGKLGGSQYF.

The gene calls are TRBV28 and TRBJ1-2, with a possible D match to TRBD1 (6 bases). Trimming left V 5 bases short and J 2 bases short, with 9 bases between. The CDR3 is made up of 13 amino acids. CDR1 is MDHEN and CDR2 is SYDVKM in the germline V gene. CDR3 region: CASSLGQNYGYTF. The CDR3 DNA sequence: TGTGCCAGCAGTCTTGGACAGAACTATGGCTACACCTTC.

The count of this clone is one. The chain is built from TRBV11-3 and TRBJ2-2; 8 bases line up with TRBD2. Germline CDR1 SGHNT, CDR2 YENEEA. This CDR3 comprises 16 residues. The V and J ends lost 5 bases and 2 bases, in that order; junction bases with no gene match: 7. As DNA, the CDR3 is TGTGCCAGCAGCCGCGGGGGGAAGTCTAACACCGGGGAGCTGTTTTTT. It encodes CASSRGGKSNTGELFF.

This clone was seen once. V usage is TRBV10-2 and J usage is TRBJ1-1; 9 bases fit TRBD1. Germline lookup yields CDR1 WSHSY and CDR2 SAAADI. V lost 8 bases to trimming and J lost 6 bases; unmatched junction nucleotides: 4. This CDR3 is built from 12 residues. The CDR3 DNA reads TGCGCCAGCCAGGACAGGGGATCTGAAGCTTTCTTT. This encodes CASQDRGSEAFF.

This clone was seen a few times. The DNA for the CDR3 is TGCGCCAGCAGCTTTGAGGGACTAGACACAGATACGCAGTATTTT. It encodes CASSFEGLDTDTQYF. This chain links TRBV5-1 with TRBJ2-3; 8 bases line up with TRBD2. The germline V gene has CDR1 SGHRS and CDR2 YFSETQ. V shed 2 bases and J 2 bases; nucleotides not matched to a gene: 4. This CDR3 comprises 15 residues. Full variable domain (remainder filled in from reference TRBV5-1 and TRBJ2-3): KAGVTQTPRYLIKTRGQQVTLSCSPISGHRSVSWYQQTPGQGLQFLFEYFSETQRNKGNFPGRFSGRQFSNSRSEMNVSTLELGDSALYLCASSFEGLDTDTQYFGPGTRLTVL.

This chain joins TRBV5-1 and TRBJ1-2; the D gene is possibly TRBD1 (5 bases). Germline V gene sequence: CDR1 SGHRS, CDR2 YFSETQ. The CDR3 spans 15 residues. V was clipped by 4 bases and J by 5 bases, with 18 bases between them. The CDR3 here is CASSQLLAGSYGYTF. The DNA for the CDR3 is TGCGCCAGCAGCCAACTCCTCGCAGGGTCGTATGGCTACACCTTC. Supplemented by reference TRBV5-1 and TRBJ1-2, the full variable domain reads KAGVTQTPRYLIKTRGQQVTLSCSPISGHRSVSWYQQTPGQGLQFLFEYFSETQRNKGNFPGRFSGRQFSNSRSEMNVSTLELGDSALYLCASSQLLAGSYGYTFGSGTRLTVV.

The J gene is TRBJ2-2, the V gene TRBV7-6; TRBD1 matches 10 bases. The CDR3 extends over 16 amino acids. V was pared by 3 bases and J by 3 bases, with 4 bases of the junction left unmatched. In germline, CDR1 is SGHVS, CDR2 FNYEAQ. The CDR3 reads CASSFRQGADTGELFF. The CDR3 DNA sequence: TGTGCCAGCAGCTTCCGACAGGGGGCAGACACCGGGGAGCTGTTTTTT. Filled out from reference TRBV7-6 and TRBJ2-2, the complete variable domain reads GAGVSQSPRYKVTKRGQDVALRCDPISGHVSLYWYRQALGQGPEFLTYFNYEAQQDKSGLPNDRFSAERPEGSISTLTIQRTEQRDSAMYRCASSFRQGADTGELFFGEGSRLTVL.

The chain has TRBV11-3 and TRBJ2-3, with TRBD2 matching over 10 bases. J lost 1 base, V lost 5 bases, and 6 bases had no gene match. This CDR3 has 16 amino acids. Germline-derived CDR1 and CDR2 are SGHNT and YENEEA. DNA of the CDR3: TGTGCCAGCAGCCAGGTAGCGGGGGGCCGCACAGATACGCAGTATTTT. It encodes CASSQVAGGRTDTQYF. The full variable domain, with the rest looked up from reference TRBV11-3 and TRBJ2-3, is EAGVVQSPRYKIIEKKQPVAFWCNPISGHNTLYWYLQNLGQGPELLIRYENEEAVDDSQLPKDRFSAERLKGVDSTLKIQPAELGDSAVYLCASSQVAGGRTDTQYFGPGTRLTVL.

This chain links TRBV6-8 with TRBJ2-3; either TRBD1 or TRBD2 may fit D (6 bases each). This CDR3 contains 14 residues. Germline V gene lookup returns CDR1 MNHGY and CDR2 SAAAGT. Trimming removed 10 bases at V and 5 bases at J, with 19 bases between. This CDR3 is CAINKSGAEDTQYF. CDR3 DNA: TGTGCCATCAATAAATCGGGGGCGGAAGATACGCAGTATTTT.

The gene calls are TRBV6-8 and TRBJ2-2; the D is unclear. This CDR3 region has 13 residues. CDR1 is MNHGY, CDR2 SAAAGT, per germline. V was cut by 2 bases and J by 6 bases, with 7 bases left in between. The CDR3 loop reads CASSYMQAGELFF. DNA of the CDR3: TGTGCCAGCAGTTACATGCAAGCCGGGGAGCTGTTTTTT.

The rearrangement joins TRBV7-6 to TRBJ2-2; possibly TRBD1 for D (5 bases). This CDR3 spans 18 amino acids. Germline V gene sequence: CDR1 SGHVS, CDR2 FNYEAQ. Trimming stripped 9 bases from V and 0 bases from J, with 23 bases between. The DNA of the CDR3 is TGTGCCAGTAGCCTCCTAGGGGCTCCAACCTCGAACACCGGGGAGCTGTTTTTT. Protein product: CASSLLGAPTSNTGELFF.

J is TRBJ2-3 and V is TRBV11-3, with 9 bases lining up with TRBD2. This CDR3 has 18 residues. In germline, CDR1 is SGHNT, CDR2 YENEEA. The ends lost 0 bases at V and 2 bases at J; junction bases unmatched: 9. The CDR3 nucleotides read TGTGCCAGCAGCTTAGATTACGCTAGCGGGGCGACCACAGATACGCAGTATTTT. Amino acids: CASSLDYASGATTDTQYF.

This chain links TRBV6-8 with TRBJ1-5, with 7 bases aligning to TRBD1. The V and J ends lost 5 bases and 1 base, in that order; junction bases with no gene match: 5. CDR3 length: 15 residues. CDR1 and CDR2 (germline): MNHGY, SAAAGT. CDR3 protein: CASSPRQGSNQPQHF. DNA of the CDR3: TGTGCCAGCAGTCCCCGACAGGGAAGCAATCAGCCCCAGCATTTT.

The chain uses TRBV6-8 and TRBJ1-2; the match to TRBD1 covers 7 bases. The ends lost 5 bases at V and 7 bases at J; junction bases unmatched: 7. Per the germline V gene, CDR1 is MNHGY and CDR2 is SAAAGT. The CDR3 covers 13 residues. CDR3 DNA sequence: TGTGCCAGCAGTGTCGGGACAGTGGCTGGCTACACCTTC. Translation gives CASSVGTVAGYTF.

The V call is TRBV9, the J call TRBJ1-1, with TRBD1 identical over 8 bases. The germline gives CDR1 SGDLS, CDR2 YYNGEE. The CDR3 has 14 residues. V trimming: 5 bases; J trimming: 2 bases; junction bases outside the gene matches: 5. In nucleotides, the CDR3 is TGTGCCAGCAGTGACGGACAGGGCAACACTGAAGCTTTCTTT. Translation gives CASSDGQGNTEAFF.

The chain employs TRBV14 and TRBJ2-2; D possibly matches TRBD1 or TRBD2 (5 bases each). Between the trimmed V and J ends, which lost 1 base and 3 bases, there was a span of 15 bases. Germline loops: CDR1 SGHDN, CDR2 FVKESK. The CDR3 covers 17 residues. The DNA for the CDR3 is TGTGCCAGCAGCCAAGGCATCTGGGGGTTTGACACCGGGGAGCTGTTTTTT. Protein sequence: CASSQGIWGFDTGELFF. Using reference TRBV14 and TRBJ2-2 for the parts outside the CDR3, the full variable domain is EAGVTQFPSHSVIEKGQTVTLRCDPISGHDNLYWYRRVMGKEIKFLLHFVKESKQDESGMPNNRFLAERTGGTYSTLKVQPAELEDSGVYFCASSQGIWGFDTGELFFGEGSRLTVL.

In regard to this clone: Read data end 1 residue before the CDR3 end; the end is taken from the germline J gene. V usage is TRBV6-1 and J usage is TRBJ2-3; no reliable D call. Per the germline V gene, CDR1 is MNHNS and CDR2 is SASEGT. V was pared by 1 base and J by 0 bases, with 17 bases between. The CDR3 is made up of 18 amino acids. The part of the CDR3 DNA that was read is TGTGCCAGCAGTGAAGGGGTATCGGCGGTACCTAGCACAGATACGCAGTAT. This codes for CASSEGVSAVPSTDTQY. The whole CDR3 sequence reads CASSEGVSAVPSTDTQYF.

The chain has TRBV29-1 and TRBJ2-3; 10 bases line up with TRBD1. The J segment lost 6 bases and the V segment lost 0 bases, leaving 9 bases of the junction unmatched. The germline V gene has CDR1 SQVTM and CDR2 ANQGSEA. CDR3 size: 16 residues. CDR3 nucleotides: TGCAGCGTTGAAGACCGGGACAGGGGTGCCGCGGATACGCAGTATTTT. It yields the protein CSVEDRDRGAADTQYF.